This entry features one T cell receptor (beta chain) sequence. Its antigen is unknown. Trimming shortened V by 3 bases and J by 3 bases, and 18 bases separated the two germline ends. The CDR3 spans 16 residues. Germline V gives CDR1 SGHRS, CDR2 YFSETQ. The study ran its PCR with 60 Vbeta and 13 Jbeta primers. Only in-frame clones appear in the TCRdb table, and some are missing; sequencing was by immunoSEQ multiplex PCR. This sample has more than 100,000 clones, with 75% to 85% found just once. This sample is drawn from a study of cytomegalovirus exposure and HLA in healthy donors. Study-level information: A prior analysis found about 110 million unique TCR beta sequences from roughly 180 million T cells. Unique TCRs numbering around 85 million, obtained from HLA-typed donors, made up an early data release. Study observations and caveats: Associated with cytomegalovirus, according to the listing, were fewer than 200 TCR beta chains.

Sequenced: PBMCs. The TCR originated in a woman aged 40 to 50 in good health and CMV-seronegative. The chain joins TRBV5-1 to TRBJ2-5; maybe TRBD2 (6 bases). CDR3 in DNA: TGCGCCAGCAGCTCATTGGAGGGCCTCCAGGAAGAGACCCAGTACTTC. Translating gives CASSSLEGLQEETQYF.